Below are 7 T cell receptor beta chains sequenced from a single sample in a study of blood T cell repertoires in COVID-19. Profiling relied on immunoSEQ multiplex PCR, and the TCRdb table lists in-frame clones only, not all of them. The table includes around 150,000 clones, 82% detected once. The sequencing input was peripheral blood. The origin of the receptors is a woman aged 40 to 50 with COVID-19, enrolled during active disease.

The chain has TRBV30 and TRBJ2-1; 7 nucleotides align to TRBD1. The CDR3 is made up of 14 amino acids. The V gene end was trimmed by 7 bases and the J gene end by 4 bases; junction bases not matched to a gene: 10. The germline CDR1 and CDR2 sequences are GTSNPN and SVGIG (reference sequence). This chain's CDR3 is CAYQTGTLYNEQFF. The DNA of the CDR3 is TGTGCCTACCAGACAGGGACCCTTTACAATGAGCAGTTCTTC.

This sequence joins TRBV29-1 and TRBJ2-5; D uncertain. The germline V gene encodes CDR1 SQVTM and CDR2 ANQGSEA. Trimming cost V 4 bases and J 5 bases, with 5 bases left between them. There are 10 residues in the CDR3. The CDR3 sequence is CSVGEETQYF. As DNA, the CDR3 is TGCAGCGTTGGCGAGGAGACCCAGTACTTC.

This sequence joins TRBV28 and TRBJ2-1; 7 bases fit TRBD2. Germline loops: CDR1 MDHEN, CDR2 SYDVKM. The CDR3 is made up of 15 amino acids. The V segment lost 7 bases and the J segment 8 bases; nucleotides outside the gene matches: 14. CDR3 in amino acids: CASTKKGRAGYEQFF. CDR3 nucleotides: TGTGCCAGCACCAAAAAGGGGAGGGCGGGCTATGAGCAGTTCTTC.

The DNA for the CDR3 is TGTGCCAGTATAGAGGGGACAGGCTCCTCCACAGATACGCAGTATTTT. Protein product: CASIEGTGSSTDTQYF. The rearrangement links TRBV19 to TRBJ2-3; TRBD1 matches at 8 bases. This CDR3 region has 16 residues. Trimming took 7 bases from V and 2 from J; bases not matched to a gene: 11. Germline-derived CDR1 and CDR2 are LNHDA and SQIVND (reference sequence).

This clone came up a few times. The gene calls are TRBV5-1 and TRBJ2-1; D gene unclear. Germline V gene data show CDR1 as SGHRS and CDR2 as YFSETQ. Trimming took off 0 bases at V and 3 bases at J, with 7 bases between the two ends. There are 14 residues in the CDR3. The CDR3, as DNA: TGCGCCAGCAGCTTGGGGCAGGTCTACAATGAGCAGTTCTTC. Amino acid sequence: CASSLGQVYNEQFF.

This clone was seen just once. The chain employs TRBV29-1 and TRBJ1-2; D might be TRBD1 (5 bases). This CDR3 has 10 residues. Germline CDR1 reads SQVTM; CDR2 reads ANQGSEA. V was shortened by 6 bases and J by 3 bases, with 5 bases between the two germline ends. This CDR3 is CSVRDYGYTF. The CDR3 DNA reads as TGCAGCGTCAGGGACTATGGCTACACCTTC. Based on the CDR3 plus reference TRBV29-1 and TRBJ1-2, the full variable domain is SAVISQKPSRDICQRGTSLTIQCQVDSQVTMMFWYRQQPGQSLTLIATANQGSEATYESGFVIDKFPISRPNLTFSTLTVSNMSPEDSSIYLCSVRDYGYTFGSGTRLTVV.

V usage is TRBV9 and J usage is TRBJ2-1; the D gene is possibly TRBD1 (7 bases). The CDR3 is made up of 14 amino acids. The ends were cut back, 0 bases at V and 5 bases at J, with 9 bases in the middle. In germline, CDR1 is SGDLS, CDR2 YYNGEE. In DNA, the CDR3 is TGTGCCAGCAGCGTAGCAGGGGGGAACAATGAGCAGTTCTTC. As protein: CASSVAGGNNEQFF.